These T cell receptor beta chains were read from a single sample in a study of beta chain features in type 1 diabetes. Method: immunoSEQ multiplex PCR; TCRdb's copy keeps in-frame clones and lacks some. The data contain some 150,000 clones, 40% to 55% of them seen just once; the ten biggest clones take up under 0.45%. The material sequenced was Tregs from blood. All receptors derive from a man aged 18-30 years in good health. CDR3s include the opening cysteine and the closing phenylalanine or tryptophan. The order of the fields is J gene, V gene, clone size, D gene, CDR3 DNA, CDR3 protein. The D gene is left open where the match is weak. Clone size is not always given. Where it is, it says once, few, many or a class for expanded clones.

J: TRBJ1-1
V: TRBV2
size: .
D: TRBD1
DNA: TGTGCCAGCAGCGGACAGGGTCCGACTGAAGCTTTCTTT
CDR3: CASSGQGPTEAFF

J: TRBJ1-1
V: TRBV10-1
size: .
D: .
DNA: TGCGCCAGCAGGTTACAGGGATTTAACACTGAAGCTTTCTTT
CDR3: CASRLQGFNTEAFF

J: TRBJ2-5
V: TRBV18
size: .
D: .
DNA: TGTGCCAGCTCACCGACTCGGTACCAAGAGACCCAGTACTTC
CDR3: CASSPTRYQETQYF

J: TRBJ2-4
V: TRBV7-8
size: .
D: TRBD2
DNA: TGTGCCAGCAGCTTTCTACTAGCGGGAGCCAAAAACATTCAGTACTTC
CDR3: CASSFLLAGAKNIQYF

J: TRBJ2-3
V: TRBV5-4
size: .
D: .
DNA: TGTGCCAGCAGCTTGGGACTCTCCACAGATACGCAGTATTTT
CDR3: CASSLGLSTDTQYF

J: TRBJ2-4
V: TRBV6-5
size: .
D: .
DNA: TGTGCCAGCTCTGAGATAGGGAGCAAAAACATTCAGTACTTC
CDR3: CASSEIGSKNIQYF

J: TRBJ2-7
V: TRBV7-2
size: few
D: .
DNA: TGTGCCAGCAGCTTAACAGTCACCTACGAGCAGTACTTC
CDR3: CASSLTVTYEQYF

J: TRBJ1-1
V: TRBV5-1
size: .
D: TRBD1
DNA: TGCGCCAGCAGCTTGGACAGGGGGAACACTGAAGCTTTCTTT
CDR3: CASSLDRGNTEAFF

J: TRBJ2-2
V: TRBV5-4
size: .
D: .
DNA: TGTGCCAGCAGCTTGGCCGTTGTTACTGGGGGCAGGTTGTCCCGGGAGCTGTTTTTT
CDR3: CASSLAVVTGGRLSRELFF

J: TRBJ2-7
V: TRBV9
size: .
D: .
DNA: TGTGCCAGCAGCCTTGCCGGGTCCCCCGGCCCCGAGCAGTACTTC
CDR3: CASSLAGSPGPEQYF

J: TRBJ1-5
V: TRBV10-3
size: .
D: .
DNA: TGTGCCATCAGTGGGCCGAATCAGCCCCAGCATTTT
CDR3: CAISGPNQPQHF

J: TRBJ2-2
V: TRBV18
size: .
D: .
DNA: TGTGCCACTTACCGTTATAATAACCCGGACACCGGGGAGCTGTTTTTT
CDR3: CATYRYNNPDTGELFF

J: TRBJ2-1
V: TRBV7-3
size: few
D: .
DNA: TGTGCCAGCAGCTTAAGAGGTGGGCTAGCGAATTCCAATGAGCAGTTCTTC
CDR3: CASSLRGGLANSNEQFF

J: TRBJ2-5
V: TRBV6-1
size: .
D: .
DNA: TGTGCCAGCCAGAGGGGGAAAGAGACCCAGTACTTC
CDR3: CASQRGKETQYF

J: TRBJ2-5
V: TRBV7-6
size: .
D: TRBD2
DNA: TGTGCCAGCAGCTGGGGCGGGGGTAACCAAGAGACCCAGTACTTC
CDR3: CASSWGGGNQETQYF

J: TRBJ1-5
V: TRBV7-9
size: .
D: .
DNA: TGTGCCAGCAGCTTAGGAGGGTCCGATCAGCCCCAGCATTTT
CDR3: CASSLGGSDQPQHF

J: TRBJ1-1
V: TRBV6-5
size: .
D: .
DNA: TGTGCCAGCAGTAACCTGGGACAAAAGGGTGAAGCTTTCTTT
CDR3: CASSNLGQKGEAFF

J: TRBJ1-1
V: TRBV10-3
size: .
D: .
DNA: TGTGCCATCAGTGAGCAGGAGGGCCGGAGCGCTTTCTTT
CDR3: CAISEQEGRSAFF

J: TRBJ2-3
V: TRBV7-2
size: few
D: TRBD2
DNA: TGTGCCAGCAGCCTTCCCTCCGGGACTAGCCGGATCCGTCCAGATACGCAGTATTTT
CDR3: CASSLPSGTSRIRPDTQYF

J: TRBJ2-7
V: TRBV29-1
size: .
D: .
DNA: TGCAGCGTTGATCATGGTAGCTCCTACGAGCAGTACTTC
CDR3: CSVDHGSSYEQYF

J: TRBJ2-3
V: TRBV5-4
size: few
D: TRBD2
DNA: TGTGCCAGCAGCGTGGGACTAGCGGGGCGCACAGATACGCAGTATTTT
CDR3: CASSVGLAGRTDTQYF

J: TRBJ2-3
V: TRBV9
size: .
D: TRBD1
DNA: TGTGCCAGCAGCCCAGGGGGCCGTAGCACAGATACGCAGTATTTT
CDR3: CASSPGGRSTDTQYF

J: TRBJ2-5
V: TRBV7-9
size: few
D: TRBD1
DNA: TGTGCCACCGGACAGGAAGAGACCCAGTACTTC
CDR3: CATGQEETQYF

J: TRBJ1-1
V: TRBV19
size: .
D: .
DNA: TGTGCCAGTAGTGCCCGGAGTACGTGGACTGAAGCTTTCTTT
CDR3: CASSARSTWTEAFF